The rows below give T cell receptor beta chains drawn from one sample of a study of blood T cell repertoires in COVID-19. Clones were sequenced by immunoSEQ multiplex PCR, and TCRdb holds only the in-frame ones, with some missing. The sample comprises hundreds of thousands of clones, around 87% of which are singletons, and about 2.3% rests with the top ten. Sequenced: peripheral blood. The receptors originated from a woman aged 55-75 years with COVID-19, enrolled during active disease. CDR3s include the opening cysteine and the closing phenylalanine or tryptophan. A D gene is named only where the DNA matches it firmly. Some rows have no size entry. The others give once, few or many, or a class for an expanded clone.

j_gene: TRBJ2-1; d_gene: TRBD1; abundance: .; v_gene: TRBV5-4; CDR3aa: CASSWTGNNEQFF; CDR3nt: TGTGCCAGCAGCTGGACAGGGAACAATGAGCAGTTCTTC
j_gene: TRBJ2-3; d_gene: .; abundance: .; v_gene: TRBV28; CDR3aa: CATEGVDTQYF; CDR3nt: TGTGCCACCGAAGGGGTAGATACGCAGTATTTT
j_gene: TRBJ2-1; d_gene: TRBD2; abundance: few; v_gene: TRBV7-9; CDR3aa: CASSAWTSYNEQFF; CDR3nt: TGTGCCAGCAGCGCCTGGACTAGTTACAATGAGCAGTTCTTC
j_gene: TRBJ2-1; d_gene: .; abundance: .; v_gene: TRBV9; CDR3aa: CASSTTTTGEQFF; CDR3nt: TGTGCCAGCAGCACCACCACTACGGGTGAGCAGTTCTTC
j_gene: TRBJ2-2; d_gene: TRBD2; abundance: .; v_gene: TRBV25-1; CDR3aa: CASSDGTSGDTGELFF; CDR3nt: TGTGCCAGCAGTGACGGGACTAGCGGTGACACCGGGGAGCTGTTTTTT
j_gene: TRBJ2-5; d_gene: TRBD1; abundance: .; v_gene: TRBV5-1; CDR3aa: CASSVNSGTGVAETQYF; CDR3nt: TGCGCCAGCAGCGTCAACTCGGGGACAGGGGTGGCAGAGACCCAGTACTTC
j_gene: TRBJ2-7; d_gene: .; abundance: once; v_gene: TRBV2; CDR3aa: CATSTAYEQYF; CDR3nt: TGTGCCACAAGCACCGCCTACGAGCAGTACTTC
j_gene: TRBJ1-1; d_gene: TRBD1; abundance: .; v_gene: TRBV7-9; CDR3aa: CASSYGTGVVTEAFF; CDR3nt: TGTGCCAGCAGCTACGGGACAGGGGTTGTCACTGAAGCTTTCTTT
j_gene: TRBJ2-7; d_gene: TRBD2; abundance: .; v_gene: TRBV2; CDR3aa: CASSVTSGGSYEQYF; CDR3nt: TGTGCCAGCAGCGTCACTAGCGGGGGTTCTTACGAGCAGTACTTC
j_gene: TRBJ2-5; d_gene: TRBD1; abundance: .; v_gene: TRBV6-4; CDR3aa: CASSGGDRDFETQYF; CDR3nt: TGTGCCAGCAGTGGGGGGGACAGGGATTTTGAGACCCAGTACTTC
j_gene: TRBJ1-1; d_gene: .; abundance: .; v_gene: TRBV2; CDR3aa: CASSEGANTEAFF; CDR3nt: TGTGCCAGCAGTGAAGGGGCGAACACTGAAGCTTTCTTT
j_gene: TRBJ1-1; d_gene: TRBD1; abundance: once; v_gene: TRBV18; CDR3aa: CASSPGQGASAGEAFF; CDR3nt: TGTGCCAGCTCACCGGGACAGGGGGCAAGTGCGGGTGAAGCTTTCTTT
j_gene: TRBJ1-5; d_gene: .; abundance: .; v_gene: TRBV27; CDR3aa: CASSTQPRDTDSNQPQHF; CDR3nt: TGTGCCAGCTCAACCCAGCCCAGGGACACCGATAGCAATCAGCCCCAGCATTTT
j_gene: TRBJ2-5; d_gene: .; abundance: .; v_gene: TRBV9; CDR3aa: CASSVVGREGTQYF; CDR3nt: TGTGCCAGCAGCGTAGTCGGTCGAGAGGGGACCCAGTACTTC
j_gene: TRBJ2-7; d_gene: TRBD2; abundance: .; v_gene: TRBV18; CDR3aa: CASSLAGASSYEQYF; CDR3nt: TGTGCCAGCTCGCTAGCGGGGGCCTCCTCCTACGAGCAGTACTTC
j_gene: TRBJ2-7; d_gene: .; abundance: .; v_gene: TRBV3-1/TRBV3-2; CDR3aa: CASSRGAGAYEQYF; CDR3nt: TGTGCCAGCAGCCGAGGGGCAGGGGCTTACGAGCAGTACTTC
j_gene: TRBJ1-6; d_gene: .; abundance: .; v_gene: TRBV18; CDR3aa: CASSPGGGWSSPLHF; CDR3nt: TGTGCCAGCTCACCGGGAGGAGGCTGGAGTTCACCCCTCCACTTT
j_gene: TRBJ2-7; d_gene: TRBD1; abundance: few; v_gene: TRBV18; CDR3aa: CASSYVQGAVEQYF; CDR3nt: TGTGCCAGCTCGTACGTACAGGGGGCGGTGGAGCAGTACTTC
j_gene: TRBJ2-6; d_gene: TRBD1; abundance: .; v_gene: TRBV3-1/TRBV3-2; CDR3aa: CASSQDRVLPQGHLSGANVLTF; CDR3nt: TGTGCCAGCAGCCAAGATCGGGTATTACCACAGGGGCACCTCTCTGGGGCCAACGTCCTGACTTTC
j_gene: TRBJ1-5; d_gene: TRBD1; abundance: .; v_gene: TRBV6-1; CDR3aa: CASSQAGQVRQPQHF; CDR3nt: TGTGCCAGCAGTCAAGCAGGACAGGTAAGACAGCCCCAGCATTTT
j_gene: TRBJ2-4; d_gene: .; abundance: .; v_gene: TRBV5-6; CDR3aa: CASSLRGSKNIQYF; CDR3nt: TGTGCCAGCAGCTTGAGGGGTTCCAAAAACATTCAGTACTTC
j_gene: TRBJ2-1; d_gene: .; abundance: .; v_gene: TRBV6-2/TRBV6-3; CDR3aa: CASSYPINEQFF; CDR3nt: TGTGCCAGCAGTTACCCTATCAATGAGCAGTTCTTC
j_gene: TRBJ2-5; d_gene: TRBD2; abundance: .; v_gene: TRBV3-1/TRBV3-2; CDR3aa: CASSQDLGLAGQETQYF; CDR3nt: TGTGCCAGCAGCCAAGATTTGGGACTAGCGGGACAAGAGACCCAGTACTTC
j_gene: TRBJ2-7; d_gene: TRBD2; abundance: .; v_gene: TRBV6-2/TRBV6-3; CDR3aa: CASSPSLGAGSTYEQYF; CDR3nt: TGTGCCAGCAGCCCTTCCTTAGGAGCGGGGTCTACCTACGAGCAGTACTTC
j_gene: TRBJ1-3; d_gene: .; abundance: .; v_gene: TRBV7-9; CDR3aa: CASSLLDRKYSTIYF; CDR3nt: TGTGCCAGCAGCTTATTAGACAGAAAATACTCCACCATATATTTT
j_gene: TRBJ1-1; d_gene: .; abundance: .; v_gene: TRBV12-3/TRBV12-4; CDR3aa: CASSLGLVAFF; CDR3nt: TGTGCCAGCAGTTTAGGGCTAGTCGCTTTCTTT
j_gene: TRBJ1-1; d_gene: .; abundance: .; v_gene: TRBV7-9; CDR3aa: CASRAGGGSTEAFF; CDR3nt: TGTGCCAGCAGGGCGGGGGGCGGAAGCACTGAAGCTTTCTTT
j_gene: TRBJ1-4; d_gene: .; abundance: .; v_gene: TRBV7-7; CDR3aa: CASSLGRQGPNEKLFF; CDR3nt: TGTGCCAGCAGCTTAGGTCGGCAGGGCCCTAATGAAAAACTGTTTTTT
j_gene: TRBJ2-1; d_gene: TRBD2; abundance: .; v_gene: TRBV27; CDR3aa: CASSPLSGVSYNEQFF; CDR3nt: TGTGCCAGCAGTCCTCTTAGCGGGGTCTCCTACAATGAGCAGTTCTTC
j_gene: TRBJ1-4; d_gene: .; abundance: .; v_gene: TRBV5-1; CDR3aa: CASSFGQRVATNEKLFF; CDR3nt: TGCGCCAGCAGCTTCGGACAGCGAGTTGCAACTAATGAAAAACTGTTTTTT
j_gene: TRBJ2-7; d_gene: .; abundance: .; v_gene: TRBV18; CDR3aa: CASSPGGGYEQYF; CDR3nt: TGTGCCAGCTCGCCGGGCGGCGGGTACGAGCAGTACTTC